The clone carrying this T cell receptor (beta chain) has at least ten counts. If no ophthalmopathy progression occurred within 18 months, Graves' hyperthyroidism was stable. Germline V gene sequence: CDR1 SGHTA, CDR2 FQGNSA. The CDR3 has 14 amino acids. V was trimmed by 2 bases and J by 4 bases, leaving 12 bases between them. These data are taken from a study of T cells in Graves' hyperthyroidism and ophthalmopathy. Study-level information: Peripheral blood was obtained at initial diagnosis, preceding any treatment.

Amplified regions were TCR beta CDR3 sequences from RNA transcripts. TCR CDR3 regions were first amplified by RT-PCR with HTBI primers. TCRdb redid the calling of the multiplex PCR reads with MiXCR, one entry per CDR3 protein. Of hundreds of thousands of distinct CDR3 sequences listed, approximately 14% are singletons. The sample consisted of blood. This chain links TRBV7-2 with TRBJ2-7, with D perhaps assigned TRBD1 or TRBD2 (5 bases each). The TCR comes from a woman aged 18-29 years with Graves' hyperthyroidism. CDR3: CASSLPGRAYEQYF. In DNA, the CDR3 is TGTGCCAGCAGCTTACCGGGACGGGCTTACGAGCAGTACTTC.